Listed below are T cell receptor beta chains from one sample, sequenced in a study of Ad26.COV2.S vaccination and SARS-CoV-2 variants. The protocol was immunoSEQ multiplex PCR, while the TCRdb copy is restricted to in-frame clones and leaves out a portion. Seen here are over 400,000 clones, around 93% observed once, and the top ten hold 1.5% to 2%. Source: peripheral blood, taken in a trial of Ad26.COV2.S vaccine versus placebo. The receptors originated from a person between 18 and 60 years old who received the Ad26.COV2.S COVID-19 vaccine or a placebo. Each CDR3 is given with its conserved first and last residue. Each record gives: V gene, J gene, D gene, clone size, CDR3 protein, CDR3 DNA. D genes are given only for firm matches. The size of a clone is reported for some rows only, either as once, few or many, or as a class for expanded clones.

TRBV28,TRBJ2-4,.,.,CASSFWGLDAKNIQYF,TGTGCCAGCAGTTTTTGGGGGTTGGACGCCAAAAACATTCAGTACTTC
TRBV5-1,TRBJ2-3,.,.,CASSQPSNVGDTQYF,TGCGCCAGCAGCCAACCCTCCAATGTGGGGGATACGCAGTATTTT
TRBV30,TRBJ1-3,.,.,CAWSANHAIPLHSGNTIYF,TGTGCCTGGAGTGCAAATCACGCAATCCCTCTTCATTCTGGAAACACCATATATTTT
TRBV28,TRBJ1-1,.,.,CASRPGGGGNTEAFF,TGTGCCAGCAGACCCGGGGGGGGAGGAAACACTGAAGCTTTCTTT
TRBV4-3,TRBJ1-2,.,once,CASSRDSSNYGYTF,TGCGCCAGCAGCCGAGACAGCTCTAACTATGGCTACACCTTC
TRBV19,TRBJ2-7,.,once,CASSIGGFLGRSSYEQYF,TGTGCCAGTAGTATCGGGGGATTCTTAGGACGTAGCTCCTACGAGCAGTACTTC
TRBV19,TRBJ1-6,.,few,CASGTDGSSPLHF,TGTGCCAGTGGGACGGATGGGTCTTCACCCCTCCACTTT
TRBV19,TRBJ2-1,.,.,CASSTPGSTHPQNEQFF,TGTGCCAGTAGTACCCCGGGGTCCACGCACCCTCAGAATGAGCAGTTCTTC
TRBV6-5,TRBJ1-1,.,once,CASRIGARTEAFF,TGTGCCAGCAGAATAGGGGCGCGAACTGAAGCTTTCTTT
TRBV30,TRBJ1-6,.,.,CAWTIGPHSPLHF,TGTGCCTGGACCATAGGTCCCCATTCACCCCTCCACTTT
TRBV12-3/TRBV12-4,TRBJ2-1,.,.,CASTEARSTFF,TGTGCCAGCACCGAGGCTAGATCCACGTTCTTC
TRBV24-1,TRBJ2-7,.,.,CATSDRDIGGFYEQYF,TGTGCCACCAGTGATCGCGACATCGGGGGTTTCTACGAGCAGTACTTC
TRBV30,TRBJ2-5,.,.,CAWSVSFWTRDRYQETQYF,TGTGCCTGGAGTGTAAGTTTTTGGACCCGTGACAGGTACCAAGAGACCCAGTACTTC
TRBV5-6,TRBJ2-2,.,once,CASSLLRGAHTGELFF,TGTGCCAGCAGCTTGTTAAGGGGGGCTCACACCGGGGAGCTGTTTTTT
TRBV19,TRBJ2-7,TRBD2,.,CASSPARIGGNFYEQYF,TGTGCCAGTAGTCCCGCCCGGATCGGGGGGAACTTCTACGAGCAGTACTTC
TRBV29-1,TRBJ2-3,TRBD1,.,CSIKQGLDGTQYF,TGCAGCATAAAACAGGGGCTGGACGGGACGCAGTATTTT
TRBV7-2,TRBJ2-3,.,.,CASSLPPRPLSTDTQYF,TGTGCCAGCAGCTTACCTCCACGACCCCTTAGCACAGATACGCAGTATTTT
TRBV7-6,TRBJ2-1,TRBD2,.,CASSLTRGLEIYEQFF,TGTGCCAGCAGCTTGACCAGGGGACTAGAGATTTATGAGCAGTTCTTC
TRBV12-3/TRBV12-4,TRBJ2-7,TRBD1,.,CASSRGQPYEQYF,TGTGCCAGCAGCCGGGGACAGCCCTACGAGCAGTACTTC
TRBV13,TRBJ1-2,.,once,CASSSRPEGGYTF,TGTGCCAGCAGCTCCCGCCCCGAAGGTGGCTACACCTTC
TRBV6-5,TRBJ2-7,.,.,CASRAYSYEQYF,TGTGCCAGCAGGGCTTACTCCTACGAGCAGTACTTC
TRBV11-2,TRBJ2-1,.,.,CASSALAPRAPPYNEQFF,TGTGCCAGCAGCGCTCTCGCCCCCCGGGCCCCACCATACAATGAGCAGTTCTTC
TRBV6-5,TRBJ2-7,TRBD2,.,CASSYSASGVYEQYF,TGTGCCAGCAGTTACTCGGCTAGCGGGGTCTACGAGCAGTACTTC
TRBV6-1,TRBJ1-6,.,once,CASSEWTPNSPLHF,TGTGCCAGCAGTGAATGGACCCCAAATTCACCCCTCCACTTT
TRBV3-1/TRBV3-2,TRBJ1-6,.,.,CASSQDESGFYNSPLHF,TGTGCCAGCAGCCAAGATGAGTCAGGATTCTATAATTCACCCCTCCACTTT
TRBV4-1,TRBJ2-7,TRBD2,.,CASSQDMLAGSSSYEQYF,TGCGCCAGCAGCCAAGATATGCTAGCGGGGTCCAGCTCCTACGAGCAGTACTTC
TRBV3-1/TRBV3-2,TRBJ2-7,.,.,CASSPRSSRGPSYEQYF,TGTGCCAGCAGCCCCCGATCTTCGCGGGGGCCCTCCTACGAGCAGTACTTC
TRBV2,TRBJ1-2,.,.,CASTEPGYTF,TGTGCCAGCACTGAACCTGGCTACACCTTC
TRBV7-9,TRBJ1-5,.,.,CASSPGLYQPQHF,TGTGCCAGCAGCCCTGGGCTTTATCAGCCCCAGCATTTT
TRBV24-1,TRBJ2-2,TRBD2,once,CATSDPGGRTGELFF,TGTGCCACCAGCGACCCGGGGGGGCGCACCGGGGAGCTGTTTTTT
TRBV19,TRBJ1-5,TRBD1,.,CASSIFTGATDQPQHF,TGTGCCAGTAGTATATTTACAGGGGCTACGGATCAGCCCCAGCATTTT
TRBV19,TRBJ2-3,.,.,CASSITPTYGSDTQYF,TGTGCCAGTAGTATAACCCCGACATACGGTTCGGATACGCAGTATTTT
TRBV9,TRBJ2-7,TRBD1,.,CASSPRLGTGLYEQYF,TGTGCCAGCAGCCCTAGGCTTGGGACAGGGCTGTACGAGCAGTACTTC
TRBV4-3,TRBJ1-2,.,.,CASSQDVGGQGEYGYTF,TGCGCCAGCAGCCAAGATGTGGGGGGGCAGGGAGAATATGGCTACACCTTC
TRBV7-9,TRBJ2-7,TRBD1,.,CASSPEDRATYEQYF,TGTGCCAGCAGCCCGGAGGACAGGGCGACCTACGAGCAGTACTTC
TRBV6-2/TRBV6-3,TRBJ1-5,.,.,CASSFRTGSNNQPQHF,TGTGCCAGCAGTTTCCGTACGGGGTCGAACAATCAGCCCCAGCATTTT
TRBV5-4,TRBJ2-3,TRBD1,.,CASSLFQGEGDTQYF,TGTGCCAGCAGCTTGTTTCAGGGGGAAGGAGATACGCAGTATTTT
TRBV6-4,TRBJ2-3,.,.,CASSDRGSPTDTQYF,TGTGCCAGCAGTGACAGGGGCTCACCCACAGATACGCAGTATTTT
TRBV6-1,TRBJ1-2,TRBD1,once,CASSEAGGGRGYTF,TGTGCCAGCAGTGAAGCGGGAGGGGGCCGCGGCTACACCTTC
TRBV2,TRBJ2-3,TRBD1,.,CASSRDRGADTQYF,TGTGCCAGCAGTAGAGACAGGGGGGCAGATACGCAGTATTTT
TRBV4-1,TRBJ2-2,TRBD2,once,CASSQGLAGTKNTGELFF,TGCGCCAGCAGCCAAGGACTGGCCGGGACTAAGAACACCGGGGAGCTGTTTTTT
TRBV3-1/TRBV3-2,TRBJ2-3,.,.,CASSQGARSDTQYF,TGTGCCAGCAGCCAGGGAGCTAGGTCAGATACGCAGTATTTT
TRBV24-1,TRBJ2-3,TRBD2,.,CATSASAPPLAGVDTQYF,TGTGCCACCAGTGCCTCAGCCCCCCCACTAGCGGGGGTGGATACGCAGTATTTT
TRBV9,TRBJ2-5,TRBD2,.,CASSVGGGGQETQYF,TGTGCCAGCAGCGTAGGCGGGGGGGGACAAGAGACCCAGTACTTC
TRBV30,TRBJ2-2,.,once,CAWSRGNTGELFF,TGTGCCTGGAGTAGGGGGAACACCGGGGAGCTGTTTTTT
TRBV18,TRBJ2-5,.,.,CASSPGQGETQYF,TGTGCCAGCTCACCAGGGCAGGGAGAGACCCAGTACTTC
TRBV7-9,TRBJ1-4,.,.,CASSLYFSTSANEKLFF,TGTGCCAGCAGCTTATATTTTTCGACATCGGCTAATGAAAAACTGTTTTTT
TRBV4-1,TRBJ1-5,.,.,CASSQASTDYSNQPQHF,TGCGCCAGCAGCCAAGCTTCGACAGACTATAGCAATCAGCCCCAGCATTTT
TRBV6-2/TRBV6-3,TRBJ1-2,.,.,CASTPTAAGARGYGYTF,TGTGCCAGCACCCCCACCGCGGCGGGGGCGCGGGGCTATGGCTACACCTTC
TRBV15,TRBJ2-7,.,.,CATSETDYEQYF,TGTGCCACCAGCGAGACAGACTACGAGCAGTACTTC
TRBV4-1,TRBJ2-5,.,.,CASSQDGGARQETQYF,TGCGCCAGCAGCCAAGATGGGGGGGCTCGACAAGAGACCCAGTACTTC
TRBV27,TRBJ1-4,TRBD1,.,CASSTNAWDRAFGELFF,TGTGCCAGCAGTACGAATGCGTGGGACAGGGCCTTTGGAGAACTGTTTTTT
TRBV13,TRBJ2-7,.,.,CASSLYGAYEQYF,TGTGCCAGCAGCCTGTACGGGGCTTACGAGCAGTACTTC
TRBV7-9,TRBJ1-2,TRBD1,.,CASSPVLGQGPGYTF,TGTGCCAGCAGCCCCGTCTTGGGACAGGGGCCGGGCTACACCTTC
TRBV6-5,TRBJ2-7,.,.,CASIQTGAYEQYF,TGTGCCAGCATCCAGACAGGCGCCTACGAGCAGTACTTC
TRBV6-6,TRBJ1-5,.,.,CASSLGGLYSNQPQHF,TGTGCCAGCAGTCTAGGGGGACTCTATAGCAATCAGCCCCAGCATTTT
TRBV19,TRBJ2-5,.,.,CASSSWGPGQETQYF,TGTGCCAGTAGTTCGTGGGGGCCAGGACAAGAGACCCAGTACTTC
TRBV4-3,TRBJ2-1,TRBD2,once,CASSHGLAGSYNEQFF,TGCGCCAGCAGCCATGGTCTAGCGGGGTCCTACAATGAGCAGTTCTTC
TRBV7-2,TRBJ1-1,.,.,CASSFTVLNTEAFF,TGTGCCAGCAGCTTCACAGTGCTGAACACTGAAGCTTTCTTT
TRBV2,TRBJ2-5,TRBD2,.,CAARGGLAAETQYF,TGTGCCGCTAGGGGGGGACTAGCGGCAGAGACCCAGTACTTC